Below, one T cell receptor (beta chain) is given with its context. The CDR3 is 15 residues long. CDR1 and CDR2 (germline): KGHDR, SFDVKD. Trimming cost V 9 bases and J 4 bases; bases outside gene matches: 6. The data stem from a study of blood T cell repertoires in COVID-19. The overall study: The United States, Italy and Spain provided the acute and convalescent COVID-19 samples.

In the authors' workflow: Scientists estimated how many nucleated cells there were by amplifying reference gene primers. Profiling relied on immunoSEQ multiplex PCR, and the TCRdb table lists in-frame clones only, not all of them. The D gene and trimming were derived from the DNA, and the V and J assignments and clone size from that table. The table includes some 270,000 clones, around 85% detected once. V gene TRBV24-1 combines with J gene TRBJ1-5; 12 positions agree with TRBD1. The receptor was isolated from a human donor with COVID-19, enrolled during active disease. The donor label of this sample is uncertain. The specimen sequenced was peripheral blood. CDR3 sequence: CATLPGQGANQPQHF. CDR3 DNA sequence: TGTGCCACCTTGCCGGGACAGGGGGCAAATCAGCCCCAGCATTTT.